Listed here are 30 T cell receptor beta chains from one sample, sequenced in a study of shared clonotypes between healthy human individuals. The method was immunoSEQ multiplex PCR; TCRdb's version includes in-frame clones alone and lacks a portion of them. This sample yields 1,100,000 or so clones, of which approximately 80% are seen a single time; approximately 0.52% belongs to the top ten. The sample taken for sequencing was memory CD4+ T cells from PBMCs. Subset reported: CD45RA-negative fraction. These TCRs come from a young man in good health. Some clones in this sample may be carry-over from other donors' samples.

The rearrangement links TRBV7-2 to TRBJ1-4; D call uncertain. Deletions cut 2 bases from V and 8 bases from J, with 12 bases between. The CDR3 length is 14 residues. Germline V gene sequence: CDR1 SGHTA, CDR2 FQGNSA. CDR3 residues: CASSLKTEQEKLFF. The CDR3 DNA reads TGTGCCAGCAGCTTAAAGACCGAGCAGGAAAAACTGTTTTTT.

This chain uses TRBV30 with TRBJ2-7; 8 bases match TRBD1. The V and J ends lost 3 bases and 5 bases, in that order; junction bases with no gene match: 9. This CDR3 contains 14 residues. CDR1 GTSNPN and CDR2 SVGIG come from the germline V gene (reference sequence). The CDR3 DNA reads as TGTGCCTGGAGGCCGACAGGGGTAGGCAACGAGCAGTACTTC. This translates into CAWRPTGVGNEQYF.

J is TRBJ2-3 and V is TRBV11-2; 9 bases match TRBD1. The CDR3 has 15 amino acids. V gave up 3 bases and J gave up 5 bases; unmatched junction bases: 6. Germline V gene sequence: CDR1 SGHAT, CDR2 FQNNGV. The CDR3 loop is CASSFRDRDLDTQYF. The DNA of the CDR3 is TGTGCCAGCAGCTTCCGGGACAGGGATTTAGATACGCAGTATTTT.

The chain uses TRBV25-1 and TRBJ2-6, with a tentative D call TRBD2 (6 bases). The germline gives CDR1 MGHDK, CDR2 SYGVNS. V lost 3 bases and J lost 0, with 9 bases in between. This CDR3 has 16 residues. CDR3 coding DNA: TGTGCCAGCAGTGATTCTAGCGTCTCTGGGGCCAACGTCCTGACTTTC. Residues: CASSDSSVSGANVLTF. The complete variable domain, with remaining parts taken from reference TRBV25-1 and TRBJ2-6, reads EADIYQTPRYLVIGTGKKITLECSQTMGHDKMYWYQQDPGMELHLIHYSYGVNSTEKGDLSSESTVSRIRTEHFPLTLESARPSHTSQYLCASSDSSVSGANVLTFGAGSRLTVL.

This clone was counted a few times. The rearrangement uses TRBV5-1 and TRBJ2-7; no reliable D call. Germline values: CDR1 SGHRS, CDR2 YFSETQ. The CDR3 length is 14 residues. V lost 4 bases to trimming and J lost 6 bases, with 17 bases between them. CDR3 coding DNA: TGCGCCAGCAGCCATGACGGCCGTGGTCGCGAGCAGTACTTC. It codes for CASSHDGRGREQYF.

The V and J genes are TRBV7-9 and TRBJ2-7, with D possibly TRBD2 on 5 matching bases. Germline assignment: CDR1 SEHNR and CDR2 FQNEAQ (reference sequence). The CDR3 loop spans 14 amino acids. Trimming took off 5 bases at V and 7 bases at J, with 18 bases between the two ends. The CDR3 DNA follows: TGTGCCAGCAGCATAGACTCCTTCTCGGGGGAGCAGTACTTC. Translated: CASSIDSFSGEQYF.

For this clone: Within the sample, other DNA sequences also encode this same CDR3. As DNA, the CDR3 is TGTGCCAGCTCACCCCCATCCACAGATACGCAGTATTTT. Encoded protein: CASSPPSTDTQYF. The V call is TRBV18, the J call TRBJ2-3, with no clear D. Between the trimmed V and J ends, which lost 3 bases and 2 bases, there was a span of 6 bases. This CDR3 spans 13 amino acids. Germline V gives CDR1 KGHSH, CDR2 LQKENI.

This clone was observed a single time. The chain links TRBV9 to TRBJ1-2, with 7 nucleotides matching TRBD1. CDR3 length equals 13 residues. Trimming cost V 0 bases and J 5 bases; bases outside gene matches: 1. The germline CDR1 and CDR2 sequences are SGDLS and YYNGEE. CDR3 region: CASSVEQGYGYTF. The DNA for the CDR3 is TGTGCCAGCAGCGTAGAACAGGGGTATGGCTACACCTTC.

With respect to this clone: This may arise from a read error, as a much more abundant clone is one base away. The rearrangement links TRBV11-2 to TRBJ2-5; a weak D match, TRBD1 (6 bases). This CDR3 has 13 residues. CDR1 is SGHAT and CDR2 is FQNNGV in the germline V gene. The CDR3 DNA reads TGTGCCAGCAGCGTAGACAGGCAAGAGACCCAGTACTTC. It translates to CASSVDRQETQYF.

This chain connects TRBV28 to TRBJ2-5; 8 bases are a match to TRBD2. Losses at the gene ends were 6 bases for V and 4 bases for J; bases not matched to a gene: 1. Germline V gives CDR1 MDHEN, CDR2 SYDVKM. This CDR3 is 12 amino acids long. The CDR3 DNA reads as TGTGCCAGCAGGCTAGCGGGAGAGACCCAGTACTTC. It translates to CASRLAGETQYF.

As regards this clone: One end of the junction is discordant with germline, which a read error may explain. The rearrangement links TRBV11-2 to TRBJ2-3; 10 bases agree with TRBD1. CDR3 length: 14 residues. Germline CDR1 is SGHAT and CDR2 is FQNNGV. The CDR3 nucleotides are TGTGCCAGCAGCCCTCTGCGGGGGACAGGGGTTCATCATTTT. It translates to CASSPLRGTGVHHF. The complete variable domain, with remaining parts taken from reference TRBV11-2 and TRBJ2-3, reads EAGVAQSPRYKIIEKRQSVAFWCNPISGHATLYWYQQILGQGPKLLIQFQNNGVVDDSQLPKDRFSAERLKGVDSTLKIQPAKLEDSAVYLCASSPLRGTGVHHFGPGTRLTVL.

This clone was counted only a few times. CDR3 in DNA: TGTGCCAGCAGTGGAAACTACAATGAGCAGTTCTTC. This translates into CASSGNYNEQFF. The gene calls are TRBV27 and TRBJ2-1; D remains ambiguous. In germline, CDR1 is MNHEY, CDR2 SMNVEV (reference sequence). This CDR3 comprises 12 residues. Trimming shortened V by 5 bases and J by 3 bases, and 5 bases separated the two germline ends.

The chain carries TRBV19 and TRBJ1-2; weak D call: TRBD1 (6 bases). Trimming pared 6 bases from V and 4 bases from J, leaving 21 bases between. CDR3 size: 16 residues. CDR1 and CDR2 (germline): LNHDA, SQIVND (reference sequence). The CDR3 coding sequence is TGTGCCAGTAGCACCGGTGGCGCGGGGGCGAGCTATGGCTACACCTTC. It encodes CASSTGGAGASYGYTF.

The CDR3 DNA sequence: TGCGCCAGCAGCTCCACCACAGGGTCAGATACGCAGTATTTT. Its protein product is CASSSTTGSDTQYF. This sequence joins TRBV5-1 and TRBJ2-3; D perhaps matches TRBD1 (6 bases). The V and J ends lost 3 bases and 4 bases respectively, with 12 bases between them. Germline CDR1 is SGHRS and CDR2 is YFSETQ. The CDR3 loop spans 14 amino acids.

V usage is TRBV2 and J usage is TRBJ1-1; maybe TRBD1 (6 bases). The germline CDR1 and CDR2 sequences are SNHLY and FYNNEI. Deletions cut 7 bases from V and 5 bases from J, with 14 bases between. There are 13 residues in the CDR3. The DNA for the CDR3 is TGTGCCAGCACGGGGGCCAAGGAAACTGAAGCTTTCTTT. It encodes CASTGAKETEAFF.

The chain couples TRBV11-2 to TRBJ2-7, with 7 nucleotides matching TRBD1. This CDR3 spans 13 amino acids. J was trimmed by 6 bases and V by 5 bases; bases with no gene match: 7. The germline V gene has CDR1 SGHAT and CDR2 FQNNGV. CDR3 amino acids: CASSLQGWGEQYF. The CDR3 coding sequence is TGTGCCAGCAGCCTACAGGGGTGGGGCGAGCAGTACTTC.

The rearrangement joins TRBV6-1 to TRBJ2-7; D is ambiguous. The CDR3 has 15 residues. The germline CDR1 and CDR2 sequences are MNHNS and SASEGT. Trimming took off 7 bases at V and 4 bases at J, with 20 bases between the two ends. The CDR3 loop is CASTWAGQMIYEQYF. In DNA form, the CDR3 reads TGTGCCAGCACGTGGGCAGGCCAGATGATTTACGAGCAGTACTTC.

The V gene is TRBV9, the J gene TRBJ2-3; 7 bases fit TRBD1. J lost 0 bases, V lost 4 bases, and 14 bases had no gene match. CDR1 SGDLS and CDR2 YYNGEE come from the germline V gene. CDR3 length: 18 residues. The CDR3, as DNA: TGTGCCAGCAGCCCTAGGGACAGACTTCCGACTAGCACAGATACGCAGTATTTT. Translated: CASSPRDRLPTSTDTQYF.

The chain has TRBV11-3 and TRBJ1-1, with D possibly being TRBD1 (5 bases). V was clipped by 1 base and J by 6 bases, with 9 bases between them. The CDR3 length is 13 residues. Germline CDR1 SGHNT, CDR2 YENEEA. For the CDR3, the DNA is TGTGCCAGCAGCTTAGGTCAGGGATCTGAAGCTTTCTTT. Translation: CASSLGQGSEAFF.

The chain couples TRBV5-1 to TRBJ2-1, with 8 bases fitting TRBD2. Looked up from germline, CDR1 is SGHRS and CDR2 is YFSETQ. After removal of 3 bases from V and 4 bases from J, the junction contained 9 bases not matched to a gene. CDR3 length: 16 amino acids. The CDR3 spells CASSYGSGSSYNEQFF. Here the CDR3 DNA reads TGCGCCAGCAGCTACGGCAGCGGGAGTTCGTACAATGAGCAGTTCTTC. Looking up the rest from reference TRBV5-1 and TRBJ2-1 gives the full variable domain: KAGVTQTPRYLIKTRGQQVTLSCSPISGHRSVSWYQQTPGQGLQFLFEYFSETQRNKGNFPGRFSGRQFSNSRSEMNVSTLELGDSALYLCASSYGSGSSYNEQFFGPGTRLTVL.

The sample holds one count of this clone. This sequence joins TRBV28 and TRBJ1-2, with TRBD1 as a possible D gene (6 bases). Trimming took 3 bases from V and 8 from J, leaving 13 bases between them. The germline V gene encodes CDR1 MDHEN and CDR2 SYDVKM. This CDR3 is built from 13 residues. DNA of the CDR3: TGTGCCAGCAGTTTCGGCCAGGGGAAGGGCTACACCTTC. Amino acids: CASSFGQGKGYTF.

This rearrangement joins TRBV28 to TRBJ2-1; TRBD2 is a possible D gene (5 bases). Germline V gene lookup returns CDR1 MDHEN and CDR2 SYDVKM. Trimming took 8 bases from V and 1 from J, leaving 15 bases between them. This CDR3 contains 15 residues. The CDR3 nucleotides are TGTGCCAGCTCGCGAGGGTCGGCGTCCTACAATGAGCAGTTCTTC. Its translation: CASSRGSASYNEQFF. Drawing the rest from reference TRBV28 and TRBJ2-1, the complete variable domain is DVKVTQSSRYLVKRTGEKVFLECVQDMDHENMFWYRQDPGLGLRLIYFSYDVKMKEKGDIPEGYSVSREKKERFSLILESASTNQTSMYLCASSRGSASYNEQFFGPGTRLTVL.

This clone was counted only a few times. The chain links TRBV29-1 to TRBJ2-1; 9 bases match TRBD2. Trimming cost V 3 bases and J 5 bases; bases outside gene matches: 5. The CDR3 totals 14 residues. CDR1 SQVTM and CDR2 ANQGSEA come from the germline V gene. The CDR3 sequence is CSVELAGGHNEQFF. CDR3 in DNA: TGCAGCGTTGAGTTGGCGGGAGGGCACAATGAGCAGTTCTTC.

The J gene is TRBJ1-1, the V gene TRBV14; D is unclear. Trimming pared 1 base from V and 1 base from J, leaving 7 bases between. This CDR3 is built from 14 residues. Looked up from germline, CDR1 is SGHDN and CDR2 is FVKESK. The CDR3 here is CASSQVHRNTEAFF. CDR3 sequence (DNA): TGTGCCAGCAGCCAAGTTCACAGGAACACTGAAGCTTTCTTT.

V gene TRBV29-1 combines with J gene TRBJ2-5; unclear D gene. Deletions cut 1 base from V and 0 bases from J, with 12 bases between. The CDR3 is made up of 15 amino acids. Germline V gene data show CDR1 as SQVTM and CDR2 as ANQGSEA. The CDR3 DNA follows: TGCAGCGTTGAAGCTCAGGCACCCTACCAAGAGACCCAGTACTTC. Protein sequence: CSVEAQAPYQETQYF. Full variable domain (rest looked up from reference TRBV29-1 and TRBJ2-5): SAVISQKPSRDICQRGTSLTIQCQVDSQVTMMFWYRQQPGQSLTLIATANQGSEATYESGFVIDKFPISRPNLTFSTLTVSNMSPEDSSIYLCSVEAQAPYQETQYFGPGTRLLVL.

The chain links TRBV7-3 to TRBJ2-1; 11 bases agree with TRBD2. In germline, CDR1 is SGHTA, CDR2 FQGTGA. J gave up 4 bases and V 4 bases, and 6 bases lay outside the gene matches. The CDR3 has 16 amino acids. CDR3 region: CASSWSGTSGYNEQFF. The CDR3 DNA reads TGTGCCAGCAGCTGGTCCGGGACTAGCGGTTACAATGAGCAGTTCTTC.

The chain has TRBV4-3 and TRBJ1-4; D is possibly TRBD1 (5 bases). The V and J ends lost 0 bases and 5 bases respectively, with 16 bases between them. Germline values: CDR1 LGHNA, CDR2 YSLEER. CDR3 length: 17 residues. Here the CDR3 reads CASSQETPGGDNEKLFF. CDR3 DNA sequence: TGCGCCAGCAGCCAAGAGACCCCAGGAGGGGACAATGAAAAACTGTTTTTT.

The chain carries TRBV5-4 and TRBJ2-1; 9 positions agree with TRBD2. The CDR3 has 14 amino acids. The ends lost 1 base at V and 6 bases at J; junction bases unmatched: 2. From germline, CDR1 is SGHNT and CDR2 YYREEE (reference sequence). The CDR3 region is CASSLLLAGNEQFF. The CDR3 coding sequence is TGTGCCAGCAGCTTGCTACTAGCGGGCAATGAGCAGTTCTTC.

The gene calls are TRBV13 and TRBJ1-2; D gene uncertain. Germline V CDR1 and CDR2: PRHDT, FYEKMQ (reference sequence). CDR3 length equals 11 residues. The V end was cut by 4 bases, the J end by 7 bases, with 7 bases between. The CDR3 sequence is CASSSLGGYTF. Written as DNA, the CDR3 is TGTGCCAGCAGCTCTCTTGGTGGCTACACCTTC.

As regards this clone: The same CDR3 arises from other DNA sequences in this sample as well. This chain uses TRBV9 with TRBJ1-3, with no clear D. This CDR3 has 15 amino acids. V was shortened by 2 bases and J by 0 bases, with 9 bases between the two germline ends. Germline V lookup: CDR1 SGDLS, CDR2 YYNGEE. CDR3 DNA sequence: TGTGCCAGCAGCGTCGATGGCCACTCTGGAAACACCATATATTTT. Residues: CASSVDGHSGNTIYF.